The rows below give T cell receptor beta chains drawn from one sample of a study of human T cells and chemical hapten exposure. Each CDR3 protein gets one entry after TCRdb re-called the RACE reads with MiXCR. The table has about 380,000 distinct CDR3 sequences, under 6.5% seen once. The source material was whole blood, sampled in connection with sensitization to the hapten diphenylcyclopropenone (DPC). The origin of the receptors is a woman aged 18-30 years with alopecia areata. Some clones in this sample may be carry-over from other donors' samples. CDR3s include the opening cysteine and the closing phenylalanine or tryptophan. A D gene is named only where the DNA matches it firmly. Not every row has a clone size; where given, it reads once, few, many or a size class.

TRBJ2-4 | many | TRBD2 | TRBV4-3 | 14 | CASSQDSTGGVQYF | TGCGCCAGCAGCCAAGATTCAACCGGGGGGGTTCAGTACTTC
TRBJ1-5 | few | NA | TRBV20-1 | 16 | CSARMLTGAGNQPQHF | TGCAGTGCTAGAATGTTGACAGGTGCTGGCAATCAGCCCCAGCATTTT
TRBJ2-7 | NA | NA | TRBV7-9 | 13 | CASSLASGWEQYF | TGTGCCAGCAGCTTAGCCTCCGGCTGGGAGCAGTACTTC
TRBJ1-6 | many | NA | TRBV7-2 | 14 | CASSLTGFISPLHF | TGTGCCAGCAGCTTAACAGGTTTCATTTCACCCCTCCACTTT
TRBJ2-1 | many | NA | TRBV6-6 | 15 | CASSFRTQGLGEQFF | TGTGCCAGCAGTTTCCGGACGCAGGGGTTGGGCGAGCAGTTCTTC
TRBJ1-6 | many | TRBD1 | TRBV20-1 | 17 | CSARDVQAGGRNSPLHF | TGCAGTGCTAGAGATGTTCAGGCAGGGGGCCGAAATTCACCCCTCCACTTT
TRBJ2-1 | many | TRBD1 | TRBV12-3/TRBV12-4 | 16 | CASSLGRGTSYNEQFF | TGTGCCAGCAGTTTAGGCAGGGGGACCTCCTACAATGAGCAGTTCTTC
TRBJ1-6 | many | NA | TRBV7-9 | 14 | CASSREGSGSPLHF | TGTGCCAGCAGCCGGGAGGGTTCGGGATCACCCCTCCACTTT
TRBJ2-3 | few | NA | TRBV6-5 | 17 | CASSQILGSGSTDTQYF | TGTGCCAGCAGTCAAATACTGGGTAGCGGTAGCACAGATACGCAGTATTTT
TRBJ1-2 | few | TRBD1 | TRBV2 | 13 | CARLDRDVYGYTF | TGTGCCAGACTGGACAGGGACGTCTATGGCTACACCTTC
TRBJ2-2 | many | TRBD1 | TRBV7-2 | 14 | CASRGTGNTGELFF | TGTGCCAGCAGAGGGACAGGGAACACCGGGGAGCTGTTTTTT
TRBJ1-1 | NA | TRBD1 | TRBV29-1 | 14 | CSVGDRSGVTEAFF | TGCAGCGTCGGGGACAGATCGGGGGTCACTGAAGCTTTCTTT
TRBJ1-1 | few | NA | TRBV5-1 | 19 | CASSGGPGALKSRDTEAFF | TGCGCCAGCAGCGGTGGTCCAGGGGCGTTAAAATCTAGGGACACTGAAGCTTTCTTT
TRBJ1-5 | many | NA | TRBV4-3 | 15 | CASSQDRDTDQPQHF | TGCGCCAGCAGCCAAGACAGGGATACAGATCAGCCCCAGCATTTT
TRBJ2-3 | NA | TRBD2 | TRBV25-1 | 15 | CASSGLAGRTDTQYF | TGTGCCAGCAGTGGACTAGCGGGGCGCACAGATACGCAGTATTTT
TRBJ1-1 | many | NA | TRBV29-1 | 11 | CSVGRVTEAFF | TGCAGCGTTGGTAGGGTCACTGAAGCTTTCTTT
TRBJ2-4 | many | NA | TRBV6-6 | 13 | CASSYSTENIQYF | TGTGCCAGCAGTTACTCGACCGAAAACATTCAGTACTTC
TRBJ2-5 | few | NA | TRBV18 | 12 | CASSLIRETQYF | TGTGCCAGCTCACTAATACGAGAGACCCAGTACTTC
TRBJ1-1 | many | NA | TRBV20-1 | 14 | CSARQQGGGTEAFF | TGCAGTGCTAGACAACAGGGAGGGGGTACTGAAGCTTTCTTT
TRBJ2-3 | few | NA | TRBV7-2 | 13 | CASSSGPGDTQYF | TGTGCCAGCAGCTCCGGGCCAGGGGATACGCAGTATTTT
TRBJ1-6 | many | TRBD1 | TRBV29-1 | 13 | CSVSVTGDGNQSF | TGCAGCGTTTCTGTGACAGGGGACGGAAACCAATCCTTT
TRBJ2-7 | NA | TRBD2 | TRBV6-1 | 16 | CASSSGPTGGSYEQYF | TGTGCCAGCAGCTCCGGACCGACGGGGGGTTCCTACGAGCAGTACTTC
TRBJ2-5 | NA | NA | TRBV10-3 | 12 | CAISELRETQYF | TGTGCCATCAGTGAGTTAAGGGAGACCCAGTACTTC
TRBJ2-7 | few | NA | TRBV4-3 | 16 | CASSHIGGRGSNEQYF | TGCGCCAGCAGCCATATCGGGGGCAGGGGCAGCAACGAGCAGTACTTC
TRBJ2-7 | few | TRBD1 | TRBV12-3/TRBV12-4 | 15 | CASSFRTGGSYEQYF | TGTGCCAGCAGTTTTAGGACAGGCGGCTCCTACGAGCAGTACTTC
TRBJ2-7 | once | NA | TRBV20-1 | 11 | CSARDRKEQYF | TGCAGTGCTAGAGATAGGAAGGAGCAGTACTTC
TRBJ1-2 | many | NA | TRBV6-1 | 11 | CASSVLYVYTF | TGTGCCAGCAGTGTCCTCTATGTCTACACCTTC
TRBJ2-1 | NA | NA | TRBV3-1 | 13 | CASSQPGGYEQFF | TGTGCCAGCAGCCAACCGGGGGGCTATGAGCAGTTCTTC
TRBJ1-2 | many | NA | TRBV5-1 | 14 | CASRTDTSNYGYTF | TGCGCCAGCAGGACGGACACTTCTAACTATGGCTACACCTTC
TRBJ2-1 | few | TRBD1 | TRBV10-3 | 15 | CAIRPRQGLYNEQFF | TGTGCCATCAGACCCAGACAGGGTCTATACAATGAGCAGTTCTTC
TRBJ1-2 | many | NA | TRBV29-1 | 11 | CSVGGSYGYTF | TGCAGCGTCGGTGGCTCCTATGGCTACACCTTC
TRBJ1-2 | NA | NA | TRBV9 | 14 | CASTESLRNYGYTF | TGTGCCAGCACCGAGTCATTGCGGAACTATGGCTACACCTTC
TRBJ2-3 | many | TRBD2 | TRBV4-3 | 17 | CASSQVGGGGASDTQYF | TGCGCCAGCAGCCAAGTTGGGGGCGGGGGGGCTTCAGATACGCAGTATTTT
TRBJ1-1 | many | NA | TRBV7-9 | 13 | CASSFNPNTEAFF | TGTGCCAGCAGCTTTAACCCCAACACTGAAGCTTTCTTT
TRBJ1-1 | NA | TRBD1 | TRBV20-1 | 12 | CSDRMGQGANFF | TGCAGTGATAGGATGGGACAGGGGGCAAATTTCTTT
TRBJ1-4 | many | NA | TRBV28 | 13 | CAIQGRGYEKLFF | TGTGCCATCCAAGGCAGGGGTTATGAAAAACTGTTTTTT
TRBJ2-3 | few | TRBD2 | TRBV20-1 | 17 | CSASVARGGLRTDTQYF | TGCAGTGCTAGTGTTGCGCGGGGGGGCCTAAGGACAGATACGCAGTATTTT